The 21 T cell receptor beta chains below all came from one sample that was sequenced in a study of blood T cell repertoires in COVID-19. Clones were sequenced by immunoSEQ multiplex PCR, and TCRdb holds only the in-frame ones, with some missing. The sample shows some 220,000 clones, about 88% of them seen only once. Sequencing was carried out using PBMCs or T cells enriched from blood (not recorded which). These receptors were taken from a woman aged 25 to 39 who had recovered from COVID-19.

The V gene is TRBV3-1 (or the pseudogene TRBV3-2), the J gene TRBJ2-5, with a possible D match to TRBD1 (5 bases). Germline V gives CDR1 LGHDT, CDR2 YNNKEL (reference sequence). The CDR3 loop spans 14 amino acids. V lost 5 bases, J lost 5 bases, and 15 bases lay in between. Here the CDR3 reads CASSFPGGAETQYF. CDR3 bases: TGTGCCAGCAGCTTCCCGGGTGGGGCGGAGACCCAGTACTTC.

V and J are TRBV2 and TRBJ2-7, with TRBD1 identical over 7 bases. CDR3 length: 14 residues. The ends lost 3 bases at V and 2 bases at J; junction bases unmatched: 4. Germline V lookup: CDR1 SNHLY, CDR2 FYNNEI. Here the CDR3 reads CASSDTGTAYEQYF. CDR3 sequence (DNA): TGTGCCAGCAGTGACACCGGGACAGCCTACGAGCAGTACTTC.

The chain carries TRBV10-3 and TRBJ1-6, with D unclear. This CDR3 spans 12 amino acids. The V end lost 3 bases, the J end lost 13 bases, and 10 bases lay between the germline ends. In germline, CDR1 is ENHRY, CDR2 SYGVKD. The CDR3 DNA follows: TGTGCCATCAGTGACCCCGCGGCTCCCCTCCACTTT. Amino acid sequence: CAISDPAAPLHF.

The table lists this clone with a count of one. The genes are TRBV29-1 and TRBJ1-2; TRBD1 is a possible D gene (5 bases). The CDR3 is made up of 13 amino acids. The V gene lost 4 bases and the J gene lost 1 base, with 10 bases spanning the gap. Germline loops: CDR1 SQVTM, CDR2 ANQGSEA. CDR3 DNA sequence: TGCAGCGTTGCCAGGGAGGATAACTATGGCTACACCTTC. Translated: CSVAREDNYGYTF.

V is TRBV7-9 and J is TRBJ2-3, with D possibly matching TRBD1 (6 bases). V dropped 3 bases and J dropped 0 bases, with 7 bases sitting between them. CDR1 is SEHNR, CDR2 FQNEAQ, per germline (reference sequence). This CDR3 contains 14 residues. In nucleotides, the CDR3 is TGTGCCAGCAGCTTGACAGGTAGCACAGATACGCAGTATTTT. Translation gives CASSLTGSTDTQYF.

This chain links TRBV7-2 with TRBJ2-5; the D gene is possibly TRBD2 (6 bases). Germline values: CDR1 SGHTA, CDR2 FQGNSA. The CDR3 is made up of 15 amino acids. V was shortened by 1 base and J by 2 bases, with 11 bases between the two germline ends. CDR3 DNA sequence: TGTGCCAGCAGCTTAGGCCGGGACTTTCAAGAGACCCAGTACTTC. Encoded protein: CASSLGRDFQETQYF.

The V and J genes are TRBV19 and TRBJ2-2, with a tentative D call TRBD1 (5 bases). CDR1 LNHDA and CDR2 SQIVND come from the germline V gene (reference sequence). The V and J ends lost 6 bases and 1 base respectively, with 9 bases between them. This CDR3 has 14 residues. The CDR3 loop is CASSEDKNTGELFF. The CDR3 DNA reads as TGTGCCAGTAGCGAGGACAAGAACACCGGGGAGCTGTTTTTT.

This chain joins TRBV19 and TRBJ2-7, with 9 nucleotides matching TRBD2. CDR1 and CDR2 (germline): LNHDA, SQIVND (reference sequence). The CDR3 extends over 15 amino acids. The trim removed 5 bases at V and 2 bases at J, leaving 7 bases unmatched. CDR3: CASSGHSGGTYEQYF. CDR3 bases: TGTGCCAGTAGTGGTCATAGCGGGGGAACCTACGAGCAGTACTTC.

The chain employs TRBV5-1 and TRBJ1-4; 10 bases are a match to TRBD1. V was pared by 5 bases and J by 7 bases, with 5 bases of the junction left unmatched. The CDR3 is made up of 14 amino acids. In germline, CDR1 is SGHRS, CDR2 YFSETQ. CDR3 protein: CASRRTGGGEKLFF. The CDR3 coding sequence is TGCGCCAGCAGGCGGACAGGGGGAGGTGAAAAACTGTTTTTT.

This rearrangement joins TRBV19 to TRBJ1-1; perhaps TRBD1 as D (6 bases). Germline assignment: CDR1 LNHDA and CDR2 SQIVND (reference sequence). Trimming took 2 bases from V and 4 from J, leaving 11 bases between them. The CDR3 is made up of 14 amino acids. The CDR3 here is CASSIRGSGTEAFF. In nucleotides, the CDR3 is TGTGCCAGTAGTATAAGGGGGTCGGGCACTGAAGCTTTCTTT.

The chain combines TRBV4-2 with TRBJ2-6; weak D call: TRBD1 (7 bases). In germline, CDR1 is LGHNA, CDR2 YNFKEQ. The CDR3 covers 18 residues. V gave up 1 base and J gave up 0 bases, with 13 bases separating them. CDR3 protein: CASSQGQGLFSGANVLTF. The CDR3 bases are TGTGCCAGCAGCCAAGGACAGGGACTCTTCTCTGGGGCCAACGTCCTGACTTTC.

The chain links TRBV4-3 to TRBJ2-1; D may be TRBD1 (5 bases). The CDR3 has 14 amino acids. Germline CDR1 is LGHNA and CDR2 is YSLEER. V lost 4 bases to trimming and J lost 5 bases, with 12 bases between them. CDR3 protein: CASSPQTGDNEQFF. The CDR3 DNA reads as TGCGCCAGCAGCCCCCAAACAGGAGACAATGAGCAGTTCTTC.

The V gene is TRBV15, the J gene TRBJ2-7; 7 bases agree with TRBD1. The CDR3 contains 14 residues. Per the germline V gene, CDR1 is LNHNV and CDR2 is YYDKDF (reference sequence). The junction had 5 bases not matched to a gene; V was cut back by 5 bases and J by 1 base. CDR3 nucleotides: TGTGCCACCAGCGCCCGGGACAGATCCTACGAGCAGTACTTC. As protein: CATSARDRSYEQYF.

The chain employs TRBV19 and TRBJ1-2, with TRBD1 matching 8 bases. The germline V gene encodes CDR1 LNHDA and CDR2 SQIVND (reference sequence). The CDR3 extends over 15 amino acids. With V trimmed by 3 bases and J by 2 bases, 5 bases remained unmatched. The CDR3 DNA follows: TGTGCCAGTAGTATTAGGGGACAGGCCAACTATGGCTACACCTTC. It yields the protein CASSIRGQANYGYTF.

V gene TRBV9 combines with J gene TRBJ2-1, with D tentatively TRBD1 (6 bases). Trimming removed 4 bases at V and 8 bases at J, with 22 bases between. This CDR3 has 16 amino acids. The germline gives CDR1 SGDLS, CDR2 YYNGEE. The CDR3 coding sequence is TGTGCCAGCAGCACTCCACACAGGGTTATAGGGGATGAGCAGTTCTTC. Translation: CASSTPHRVIGDEQFF.

V gene TRBV13 combines with J gene TRBJ1-2; D may be TRBD1 (6 bases). The ends were cut back, 2 bases at V and 2 bases at J, with 15 bases in the middle. The CDR3 runs 16 residues. The germline CDR1 and CDR2 sequences are PRHDT and FYEKMQ (reference sequence). This CDR3 is CASSLLSPGGNYGYTF. CDR3 nucleotide sequence: TGTGCCAGCAGCTTACTCTCCCCGGGGGGCAACTATGGCTACACCTTC. Drawing the rest from reference TRBV13 and TRBJ1-2, the complete variable domain is AAGVIQSPRHLIKEKRETATLKCYPIPRHDTVYWYQQGPGQDPQFLISFYEKMQSDKGSIPDRFSAQQFSDYHSELNMSSLELGDSALYFCASSLLSPGGNYGYTFGSGTRLTVV.

The chain recombines TRBV4-2 with TRBJ1-2, with 7 bases fitting TRBD1. J gave up 3 bases and V 2 bases, and 6 bases lay outside the gene matches. The germline V gene has CDR1 LGHNA and CDR2 YNFKEQ. This CDR3 has 15 residues. CDR3 residues: CASSQIPGTDYGYTF. DNA for the CDR3: TGTGCCAGCAGCCAAATCCCCGGGACAGACTATGGCTACACCTTC.

The chain couples TRBV5-1 to TRBJ1-1; D might be TRBD1 (5 bases). The CDR3 totals 15 residues. Germline V gives CDR1 SGHRS, CDR2 YFSETQ. V was clipped by 3 bases and J by 0 bases, with 12 bases between them. The CDR3 nucleotides read TGCGCCAGCAGCTCGGGACTTCTGATGAACACTGAAGCTTTCTTT. Translation gives CASSSGLLMNTEAFF.

The chain links TRBV7-6 to TRBJ1-4; TRBD1 might be the D (6 bases). V lost 5 bases to trimming and J lost 6 bases, with 16 bases between them. The CDR3 loop spans 15 amino acids. CDR1 and CDR2 from the germline V gene are SGHVS and FNYEAQ. CDR3 amino acids: CASSPNRDRYEKLFF. CDR3 coding DNA: TGTGCCAGCAGCCCTAACAGGGACCGTTATGAAAAACTGTTTTTT.

The rearrangement joins TRBV3-1 (or the pseudogene TRBV3-2) to TRBJ2-4; 8 nucleotides align to TRBD2. This CDR3 has 15 amino acids. Germline lookup yields CDR1 LGHDT and CDR2 YNNKEL (reference sequence). The trim removed 4 bases at V and 9 bases at J, leaving 11 bases unmatched. The CDR3 nucleotides are TGTGCCAGCAGCCCCAGTTTCGGGGGGGCGTTCATTCAGTACTTC. It yields the protein CASSPSFGGAFIQYF.

This chain uses TRBV6-1 with TRBJ1-1, with 8 nucleotides matching TRBD1. From germline, CDR1 is MNHNS and CDR2 SASEGT. CDR3 size: 16 residues. V lost 2 bases to trimming and J lost 3 bases; unmatched junction nucleotides: 8. CDR3 coding DNA: TGTGCCAGCAGTGAACCGTTCGGCAGGGGGCACACTGAAGCTTTCTTT. It translates to CASSEPFGRGHTEAFF.